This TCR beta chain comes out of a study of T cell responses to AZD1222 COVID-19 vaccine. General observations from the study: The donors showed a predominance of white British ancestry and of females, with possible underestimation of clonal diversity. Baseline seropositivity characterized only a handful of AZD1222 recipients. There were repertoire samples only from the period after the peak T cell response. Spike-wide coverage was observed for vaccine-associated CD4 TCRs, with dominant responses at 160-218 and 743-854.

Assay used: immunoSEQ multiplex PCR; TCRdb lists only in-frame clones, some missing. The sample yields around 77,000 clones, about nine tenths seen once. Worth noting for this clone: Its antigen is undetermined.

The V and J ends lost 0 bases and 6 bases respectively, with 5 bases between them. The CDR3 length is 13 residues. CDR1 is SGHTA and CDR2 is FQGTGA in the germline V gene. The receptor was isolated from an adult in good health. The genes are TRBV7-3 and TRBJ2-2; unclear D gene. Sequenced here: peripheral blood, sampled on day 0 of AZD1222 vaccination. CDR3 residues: CASSLTRAGELFF. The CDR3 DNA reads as TGTGCCAGCAGCTTAACCCGGGCCGGGGAGCTGTTTTTT.